Each of the 8 T cell receptor beta chains below was sequenced from the same sample in a study of CD8 T cells in ankylosing spondylitis. In TCRdb, the 5' RACE reads were re-called with MiXCR into one record per CDR3 protein. This sample yields around 250,000 distinct CDR3 sequences, of which 30% to 35% are seen a single time; around 4.2% belongs to the top ten. The sample taken for sequencing was blood, either unsorted or a sorted T cell fraction (not recorded which). All receptors come from a male donor with ankylosing spondylitis or in good health (not recorded which).

The chain is built from TRBV27 and TRBJ2-3, with D tentatively TRBD1 (5 bases). The germline V and J ends were trimmed by 5 bases and 10 bases, with 16 bases remaining between them. CDR3 length: 13 amino acids. Looked up from germline, CDR1 is MNHEY and CDR2 is SMNVEV (reference sequence). CDR3 region: CASSGVGQGPQYF. CDR3 coding DNA: TGTGCCAGCAGTGGGGTGGGGCAGGGTCCGCAGTATTTT.

The sample holds one count of this clonotype. The chain employs TRBV20-1 and TRBJ1-2; D gene uncertain. The CDR3 consists of 12 residues. In germline, CDR1 is DFQATT, CDR2 SNEGSKA (reference sequence). V gave up 2 bases and J gave up 7 bases, with 11 bases separating them. The CDR3 DNA reads TGCAGTGCTAGATCACCGGGTGGTGGCTACACCTTC. Translating it yields CSARSPGGGYTF.

This clonotype was picked up a small number of times. This chain links TRBV20-1 with TRBJ2-5; 9 nucleotides line up with TRBD2. Germline trimming cut 3 bases from V and 5 bases from J; bases unmatched to any gene: 7. CDR3 length equals 14 residues. The germline V gene encodes CDR1 DFQATT and CDR2 SNEGSKA (reference sequence). Here the CDR3 reads CSASRAGGHETQYF. The CDR3 DNA follows: TGCAGTGCTAGCCGGGCGGGGGGGCATGAGACCCAGTACTTC.

The J gene is TRBJ2-5, the V gene TRBV15; TRBD2 matches 12 bases. This CDR3 region has 17 residues. V shed 1 base, J shed 2 bases, and the junction held 5 bases outside the gene matches. The germline CDR1 and CDR2 sequences are LNHNV and YYDKDF (reference sequence). Here the CDR3 DNA reads TGTGCCACCAGCAGAGGTTGGACTAGCGGGGAACAAGAGACCCAGTACTTC. It is translated as CATSRGWTSGEQETQYF.

This clonotype appeared a few times. The gene calls are TRBV20-1 and TRBJ2-3; no reliable D call. The CDR3 spans 12 residues. Per germline, CDR1 DFQATT and CDR2 SNEGSKA (reference sequence). Trimming removed 5 bases at V and 5 bases at J, with 11 bases between. The CDR3 DNA sequence: TGCAGTGCTCGAACTCAGAAAGATACGCAGTATTTT. Residues: CSARTQKDTQYF.

The gene calls are TRBV20-1 and TRBJ2-4; the D is unclear. The CDR3 loop spans 14 amino acids. Per the germline V gene, CDR1 is DFQATT and CDR2 is SNEGSKA (reference sequence). With 6 bases removed from V and 0 bases from J, the gap between germline ends came to 12 bases. This CDR3 reads CSAPSYRAKNIQYF. CDR3 coding DNA: TGCAGTGCCCCTTCGTATAGAGCCAAAAACATTCAGTACTTC.

This clonotype was picked up one time. V and J are TRBV19 and TRBJ2-7; 7 bases are shared with TRBD1. The CDR3 consists of 12 residues. The V and J ends lost 4 bases and 6 bases, in that order; junction bases with no gene match: 3. Germline V gene data show CDR1 as LNHDA and CDR2 as SQIVND (reference sequence). CDR3 coding DNA: TGTGCCAGTAGTACGTCAGGGGGCGAGCAGTACTTC. It specifies CASSTSGGEQYF.

The gene calls are TRBV20-1 and TRBJ2-5; D not resolved. V shed 2 bases and J shed 5 bases, with 18 bases lying between them. Per germline, CDR1 DFQATT and CDR2 SNEGSKA (reference sequence). This CDR3 region has 15 residues. CDR3 in amino acids: CSARRTGPLSETQYF. DNA for the CDR3: TGCAGTGCTAGAAGGACCGGTCCCCTCTCGGAGACCCAGTACTTC.